The sequence of this TCR beta chain was determined in a study of blood T cell repertoires in COVID-19 (dated by TCRdb to 2018 to 2021). Background on the whole study: Samples covering the acute and convalescent phases of COVID-19 were provided by collaborators in the United States, Italy and Spain. The material from the prospective study consisted of cDNA or gDNA derived from T cells, B-cell-depleted T cells, or PBMCs. Deeply sampled blood TCRbeta repertoires from subjects exposed to, actively infected with, or recovered from COVID-19 were included in the dataset. A freely available public database, intended as a resource for researchers studying the immune response to SARS-CoV-2, is where the repertoires were released. The samples were drawn from two sources: the first 160 participants of the ongoing ImmuneRACE study, and some 1,300 subjects contributed by 6 global collaborators. The sample metadata nearly always contained a de-identified subject ID, COVID-19 status, age in years and sex. HLA class I and class II types, where available, came from metadata supplied by the sample provider rather than from assay-based typing. Overall results and qualifications from the work: Clinical and demographic metadata were provided uncurated, with the amount varying by source and participant.

TCRbeta CDR3 regions were amplified from genomic DNA using the immunoSEQ Assay, a bias-controlled multiplex PCR. Turning to the authors' computational methods: Within the assay, amplification of reference gene primers was used to estimate how many nucleated cells each sample contained. To quantify the absolute abundance of each unique TCRbeta CDR3 rearrangement, sequence reads were collapsed and filtered. For each sample, productive Simpson clonality was calculated as the square root of Simpson's diversity index over productive rearrangements. TCRdb holds this immuneACCESS table with in-frame rearrangements only. Some clones are missing; in checked studies, unresolved V genes explain under half, and the rest has no known cause. That table gives V, J and clone size, and the DNA gave D and trimming. A total of roughly 360,000 clones appear in this sample, over 80% of them only once. The biggest ten clones account for 5% to 6% of the sample.

Enrolling through a virtual design, the prospective study's participants ranged in age from roughly 18 to 90 years and lived across 24 United States geographic areas. In the prospective study, participants were assigned to cohorts based on the clinical history participants reported in a screening survey and a study questionnaire. Recovered participants in ImmuneRACE Cohort 3 were defined by two consecutive negative NP/OP PCR tests, clearance by a healthcare professional, or resolution of symptoms. Each participant in the prospective study had whole blood, serum and a nasopharyngeal or oropharyngeal swab collected by mobile phlebotomists. Prospective study participants could optionally give additional blood draws and questionnaires over a roughly 2-month period. Before DNA extraction, blood samples from the prospective study were shipped at room temperature or frozen. A word on this clone: Which antigen it targets is not known. The sample holds no much larger clone one base away, and base qualities are not on file.

Based on the germline V gene, the CDR1 and CDR2 sequences are SGHTA and FQGNSA. V is pruned by 7 bases and J by 1 base, leaving 7 bases of the junction without a gene match. The CDR3 runs 15 residues from the cysteine to the phenylalanine. The CDR3 DNA has 45 bases and is translated from base 1. In this chain, TRBV7-2 is recombined with TRBJ2-5; 9 junctional bases match TRBD1. This sequence originates from a woman aged 50 to 65 who had recovered from COVID-19. Sequencing was carried out using PBMCs or T cells enriched from blood (not recorded which). The bases read TGTGCCAGCACCTCTCAGACAGGGGGCCAAGAGACCCAGTACTTC. Its amino acids are CASTSQTGGQETQYF.